This T cell receptor beta chain came from a study of blood T cell repertoires in COVID-19 (dated by TCRdb to 2020 to 2022). As for the study more broadly: Samples covering the acute and convalescent phases of COVID-19 were provided by collaborators in the United States, Italy and Spain. The prospective study material was composed of cDNA or gDNA derived from T cells, B-cell-depleted T cells, or PBMCs. Deeply sampled blood TCRbeta repertoires from subjects exposed to, actively infected with, or recovered from COVID-19 were included in the dataset. The repertoires were released in a freely available public database intended as a resource for research on the immune response to SARS-CoV-2. The samples were drawn from the first 160 participants of the ongoing ImmuneRACE study and from 950 to 1,500 subjects provided by 6 global collaborators. The sample metadata nearly always contained a de-identified subject ID, COVID-19 status, age in years and sex. Where available, HLA class I and class II types were obtained from metadata supplied by the sample provider rather than from assay-based typing. The paper as a whole reports these results and caveats: The amount of clinical and demographic metadata varied by source and participant and was provided uncurated.

Its CDR3 holds 15 amino acids, cysteine through phenylalanine. Solely the CDR3 DNA is kept, with 45 bases framed from the first base. CDR1 and CDR2, looked up from the germline V gene (reference sequence), are LGHDT and YNNKEL. The germline V and J ends show losses of 4 bases and 5 bases respectively, and no gene match explains 6 bases of the junction. A second Seattle source provided samples from volunteer blood donors who had recovered from COVID-19. The collaborating institutions used their own protocols to collect whole blood in K2EDTA tubes. Collaborator samples were shipped for TCRbeta analysis as frozen whole blood, isolated PBMCs, or DNA extracted from either sample type. The immunoSEQ Assay, a bias-controlled multiplex PCR, was used to amplify TCRbeta CDR3 regions from genomic DNA. Per the original workflow: Within the assay, amplification of reference gene primers was used to estimate how many nucleated cells each sample contained. Sequence reads were collapsed and filtered to measure the absolute abundance of every unique TCRbeta CDR3 rearrangement. For each sample, productive Simpson clonality was calculated as the square root of Simpson's diversity index over productive rearrangements. Not all clones reach the TCRdb copy of this immuneACCESS table, which keeps in-frame sequences only. Checked studies attribute under half of the gap to unresolved V genes and leave the rest unexplained. Clone size and the V and J calls come from that table; the DNA yielded D and trimming. The sample table shows around 200,000 clones, and about 83% are seen once. The ten largest clonotypes hold 0.8% to 1% of the sample.

Comment on this clone: The antigen it binds to is not known. No quality values exist for individual bases; no much larger clone is one base distant.

Sequencing input: peripheral blood. The V and J segments used are TRBV3-1 (or the pseudogene TRBV3-2) and TRBJ2-1, with TRBD2 matching 9 junction bases. This sequence was found in a woman under 30 who had recovered from COVID-19. The DNA sequence is as follows: TGTGCCAGCAGCCCTTCTAGCGGGATTGACAATGAGCAGTTCTTC. Translated, this is CASSPSSGIDNEQFF.